This TCR beta chain derives from a study of cytomegalovirus exposure and HLA in healthy donors. This CDR3 region has 14 residues. CDR1 is LNHDA, CDR2 SQIVND, per germline (reference sequence). The V gene end was trimmed by 6 bases and the J gene end by 7 bases; junction bases not matched to a gene: 8. General study results and limits: The Asian-associated ancestry cluster reportedly had fewer N-insertions than the roughly 670-donor mean in a later analysis.

It was with 60 Vbeta and 13 Jbeta primers that the PCR ran. The protocol was immunoSEQ multiplex PCR, while the TCRdb copy is restricted to in-frame clones and leaves out a portion. The sample records around 140,000 clones, around 77% being singletons. As to this clone: What it recognizes is unknown.

Sequenced: PBMCs. The chain couples TRBV19 to TRBJ2-3; the match to TRBD1 covers 9 bases. This clonotype originated in a male donor in good health and CMV-seropositive. CDR3 sequence: CASRPGQGSNTQYF. In DNA form, the CDR3 reads TGTGCCAGTAGGCCGGGACAGGGATCAAATACGCAGTATTTT.